This T cell receptor (beta chain) appears in the sequencing data of a study of response to subunit inactivated influenza vaccine listed by TCRdb under 2018. About the investigation overall: The study used deep quantitative T cell receptor repertoire profiling to track responses to a trivalent subunit inactivated influenza vaccine. The research as a whole found: The authors proposed that each seasonal influenza vaccination may bring in only a limited number of new T cells.

Worth noting for this clonotype: Its specific antigen is unknown. Base quality data are lacking; no much larger clone is found one base away.

Clipping removes 4 bases from V and 0 bases from J, with 6 as the unmatched junction base count. The germline V gene encodes CDR1 SGDLS and CDR2 YYNGEE. Counted from cysteine to phenylalanine, this CDR3 has 18 amino acids. Only CDR3 DNA remains: 54 bases, in frame from the first base. The library was obtained by RT-PCR. Sequenced using an Illumina HiSeq 2500. Clones were called with MiXCR by TCRdb after fastp trimmed the public reads at Q25, and only in-frame beta chains were retained. Entries that share a CDR3 protein sequence are merged under the most common genes and DNA. The table for this sample lists around 200,000 distinct CDR3 sequences; approximately 12% of them were counted only once. The ten largest clones take up roughly 29% of the sample. The same data also contributed to another study, on T cells expressing NK-cell markers. The second investigation adds: The TCR beta cDNA libraries were made using 5'RACE template switching, a step that added both a universal primer site and unique molecular identifiers. In sorted CD3+CD56+NKG2C+, CD3+CD56+NKG2C- and CD3+CD56-NKG2C+ T-cell subsets from about eight donors, TCR beta-chain repertoires were profiled. Of the eight sequenced donors, seven were found to be HCMV-seropositive and one was found to be HCMV-seronegative. In several experiments an anti-gammadeltaTCR antibody was added to restrict sorting to alphabetaTCR-expressing T cells. In over five donors, the dominant CD3+CD56+NKG2C+ clonotypes were among the top 10 CD8+ clonotypes and accounted for about 1.0-7.5% of CD8+ T cells. Those dominant clonotypes were again the most abundant among CD3+CD56-NKG2C+ cells in a few donors, at about 25-60.1%. It remained unclear whether the expanded NKG2C-expressing T cell clones were specific for HCMV antigens. The study sequenced eight donors, all healthy volunteers chosen at random: three men and five women. HCMV serostatus was determined by detecting HCMV-specific IgG in serum with a commercial ELISA kit. Peripheral blood mononuclear cells were isolated from blood by Ficoll density gradient centrifugation. CD4+ and CD8+ T cells were isolated from PBMC by magnetic immunoseparation with Miltenyi isolation kits. Priming for cDNA synthesis came from the TCR beta constant segment, and two successive PCR amplification steps followed. Illumina HiSeq 2000/2500, MiSeq or NextSeq was used to sequence libraries as 2 x 150 bp reads. Reads were demultiplexed and grouped by UMI with MIGEC, and clonotypes were assembled and quantified with MiTCR. To exclude erroneous sequences, only TCR cDNA sequences supported by at least two reads were retained. The tcR package was used for downstream repertoire analysis, and clonotypes were matched between fractions using CDR3 nucleotide sequence together with V segment. VDJmatch was used to annotate antigen specificity against VDJdb, with one amino acid substitution in CDR3 allowed.

The input for sequencing was CD8+ T cells sorted from PBMCs, taken about 11 days after vaccination. This chain is built from TRBV9 and TRBJ2-2, with 13 bases matching TRBD2. The receptor was derived from a man aged 50 to 60 who received an inactivated influenza vaccine. Donor details come from another sample of the same person, matched by shared clones. Read as DNA, the sequence is TGTGCCAGCAGCACACCCGGGACTAGCGGGGCGAACACCGGGGAGCTGTTTTTT. It specifies CASSTPGTSGANTGELFF.